These T cell receptor beta chains were read from a single sample in a study of CD8 T cells in Susac syndrome. MiXCR, applied by TCRdb to the immunoSEQ multiplex PCR reads, yields one record per CDR3 protein. The profile shows under 250,000 distinct CDR3 sequences, over 90% of them singletons. The sample taken for sequencing was CD4+ T cells from PBMCs. Receptors originate from a human donor with Susac syndrome. CDR3s include the opening cysteine and the closing phenylalanine or tryptophan. The D gene is left open where the match is weak. Part of the rows lack a size; the others show once, few, many or a class for expanded clones.

V	D	length	size	J	DNA	CDR3
TRBV7-8	-	16	-	TRBJ2-2	TGTGCCAGCAGCCGCCGCCCAGGGACGAACACCGGGGAGCTGTTTTTT	CASSRRPGTNTGELFF
TRBV27	-	14	-	TRBJ2-3	TGTGCCAGCAGTTTCAGATTTGCAGGTGATACGCAGTATTTT	CASSFRFAGDTQYF
TRBV30	-	16	-	TRBJ1-3	TGTGCCTGGAGCACCTGGAGCGCCCGCTCTGGAAACACCATATATTTT	CAWSTWSARSGNTIYF
TRBV7-9	-	12	-	TRBJ2-1	TGTGCCAGCAGCTCGCCCGGGGGTGAGCAGTTCTTC	CASSSPGGEQFF
TRBV6-1	-	16	-	TRBJ1-5	TGTGCCAGCCAAAAAGAGGGACATTTGAGCAATCAGCCCCAGCATTTT	CASQKEGHLSNQPQHF
TRBV12-3/TRBV12-4	-	13	-	TRBJ1-6	TGTGCCAGCACCGTAAGGGGAAATTCACCCCTCCACTTT	CASTVRGNSPLHF
TRBV4-3	-	14	-	TRBJ2-1	TGCGCCAGCAGCCTGGTGAGCTCCTACAATGAGCAGTTCTTC	CASSLVSSYNEQFF
TRBV30	-	13	-	TRBJ2-3	TGTGCCTGGGAACAGGAGAGCACAGATACGCAGTATTTT	CAWEQESTDTQYF
TRBV20-1	-	13	-	TRBJ2-5	TGCAGTGCCTCCCGGACGGCCGGAGAGACCCAGTACTTC	CSASRTAGETQYF
TRBV6-5	-	17	-	TRBJ1-2	TGTGCCAGCAGTTACGTGGGGGGGCGGTTAGCTAACTATGGCTACACCTTC	CASSYVGGRLANYGYTF
TRBV12-3/TRBV12-4	-	13	-	TRBJ1-5	TGTGCCAGCAGGGTAAGGAGGGATCAGCCCCAGCATTTT	CASRVRRDQPQHF
TRBV30	TRBD1	16	-	TRBJ1-1	TGTGCCTGGAGTGTACCAACAGGGGGTGTTGGGACTGAAGCTTTCTTT	CAWSVPTGGVGTEAFF
TRBV6-1	TRBD1	16	-	TRBJ2-3	TGTGCCAGCAGTCGCCGGACAGGGGCTAGCACAGATACGCAGTATTTT	CASSRRTGASTDTQYF
TRBV3-1	-	13	-	TRBJ2-3	TGTGCCAGCAGCCAAGATCCGCAAGATACGCAGTATTTT	CASSQDPQDTQYF
TRBV20-1	TRBD2	16	-	TRBJ2-3	TGCAGTGCTAGAGATCGACTAGCGGGACACACAGATACGCAGTATTTT	CSARDRLAGHTDTQYF
TRBV7-2	-	14	-	TRBJ1-1	TGTGCCAGCAGCACAGATATACAGAACACTGAAGCTTTCTTT	CASSTDIQNTEAFF
TRBV20-1	TRBD1	13	-	TRBJ2-7	TGCAGTGCTAGTCGGTCAGGGGGCCTCGAGCAGTACTTC	CSASRSGGLEQYF
TRBV5-4	-	17	-	TRBJ1-4	TGTGCCAGCAGCTTGAAGACAACGAGTGGGACTAATGAAAAACTGTTTTTT	CASSLKTTSGTNEKLFF
TRBV20-1	-	13	-	TRBJ2-3	TGCAGTGCTTGGTCGGACCGCACAGATACGCAGTATTTT	CSAWSDRTDTQYF
TRBV2	-	13	-	TRBJ1-1	TGTGCCAGCAGTGACGCAGTGAACACTGAAGCTTTCTTT	CASSDAVNTEAFF
TRBV5-1	-	15	-	TRBJ1-6	TGCGCCAGCAGCTTAGTCCCTTGGGGCAATTCACCCCTCCACTTT	CASSLVPWGNSPLHF
TRBV5-1	-	11	-	TRBJ2-7	TGCGCCAGCAGCTCAGCAGGGGAGCAGTACTTC	CASSSAGEQYF
TRBV24-1	-	16	-	TRBJ2-1	TGTGCCACCAGTGACCTCGGGTCCATGAACTACAATGAGCAGTTCTTC	CATSDLGSMNYNEQFF
TRBV6-2/TRBV6-3	-	13	-	TRBJ1-1	TGTGCCAGTAAAAGGGAGTTGAACACTGAAGCTTTCTTT	CASKRELNTEAFF
TRBV7-9	TRBD1	18	-	TRBJ1-4	TGTGCCAGCAGCCTGACTACAGGGGCCGCAAGAACTAATGAAAAACTGTTTTTT	CASSLTTGAARTNEKLFF
TRBV6-1	-	12	-	TRBJ2-7	TGTGCCAGCAGTGTTTTATCCTACGAGCAGTACTTC	CASSVLSYEQYF
TRBV20-1	-	14	-	TRBJ1-5	TGCAGTGCTGCCAAGGCCGAGTCTAGTCAGCCCCAGCATTTT	CSAAKAESSQPQHF
TRBV9	-	13	-	TRBJ1-4	TGTGCCAGCAGCGCCGGACGGGGCGAAAAACTGTTTTTT	CASSAGRGEKLFF
TRBV4-3	TRBD1	17	-	TRBJ1-2	TGCGCCAGCAGCCGCGGACAGGGGGCGGTTGGGCAGGGCGGCTACACCTTC	CASSRGQGAVGQGGYTF
TRBV12-3/TRBV12-4	-	17	-	TRBJ2-6	TGTGCCAGTTCCGGAAGAGAAGGGGTCTCTGGGGCCAACGTCCTGACTTTC	CASSGREGVSGANVLTF
TRBV12-3/TRBV12-4	-	14	-	TRBJ2-7	TGTGCCAGCAGTCCATACAGGGTAAGAAACGAGCAGTACTTC	CASSPYRVRNEQYF
TRBV4-1	-	15	once	TRBJ2-5	TGCGCCAGCAGCCAAGTTACGGCTTTTGGGGAGACCCAGTACTTC	CASSQVTAFGETQYF
TRBV10-3	-	12	-	TRBJ2-2	TGTGCCATCAGTGATCACGGAGGGGAGCTGTTTTTT	CAISDHGGELFF
TRBV12-3/TRBV12-4	-	14	-	TRBJ1-1	TGTGCCAGCAGGGGGCCCGGTGGTTTTGTGGCAGCTTTCTTT	CASRGPGGFVAAFF
TRBV3-1	-	14	-	TRBJ1-3	TGTGCCAGCAGCCATACTGCCTCTGGAAACACCATATATTTT	CASSHTASGNTIYF
TRBV7-2	-	13	few	TRBJ1-1	TGTGCCAGCAGCTTTGACCAGGGAGTTGAAGCTTTCTTT	CASSFDQGVEAFF
TRBV19	-	14	-	TRBJ1-1	TGTGCCAGTAGTACTGTAACAGGAAACACTGAAGCTTTCTTT	CASSTVTGNTEAFF
TRBV19	TRBD1	15	-	TRBJ1-2	TGTGCCAGTAGCAATCCGGGACAGGGTTTCGATGGCTACACCTTC	CASSNPGQGFDGYTF
TRBV7-2	-	14	-	TRBJ1-1	TGTGCCAGCAGCTTAGGGTTTCCGACACGTGGAGCTTTCTTT	CASSLGFPTRGAFF
TRBV9	-	16	once	TRBJ2-3	TGTGCCAGCAGCTTCTTACAGGGACGGGGAACAGATACGCAGTATTTT	CASSFLQGRGTDTQYF
TRBV7-2	-	13	-	TRBJ1-2	TGTGCCAGCAGCGAGATAGCAGGGTCGGGCTACACCTTC	CASSEIAGSGYTF
TRBV5-1	-	15	-	TRBJ2-5	TGCGCCAGCAGCCCAGCCACTGGGAGGAAAGAGACCCAGTACTTC	CASSPATGRKETQYF
TRBV20-1	-	14	-	TRBJ1-1	TGCAGTGCTCCCACCCGGCAGATGAACACTGAAGCTTTCTTT	CSAPTRQMNTEAFF
TRBV15	-	13	-	TRBJ2-5	TGTGCCACCAGCCCGGGACCCCGGGAGACCCAGTACTTC	CATSPGPRETQYF
TRBV5-1	TRBD1	15	-	TRBJ2-7	TGCGCCAGCAGCTTCTCGACAGGGGGCACCTACGAGCAGTACTTC	CASSFSTGGTYEQYF
TRBV18	TRBD1	16	-	TRBJ2-3	TGTGCCAGCTCACCAGGAAAACAGGGGTGGGCAGATACGCAGTATTTT	CASSPGKQGWADTQYF
TRBV30	-	16	-	TRBJ2-6	TGTGCCTGGAAAGTAGGCGGGACTTCTGGGGCCAACGTCCTGACTTTC	CAWKVGGTSGANVLTF
TRBV12-3/TRBV12-4	-	14	-	TRBJ2-7	TGTGCCAGCAGGGCCCCATTGAACTCTTATGAGCAGTACTTC	CASRAPLNSYEQYF
TRBV4-1	TRBD2	16	-	TRBJ2-1	TGCGCCAGCAGCCCCCCGGGACTAGCGGGGGGGCAGGAGCAGTTCTTC	CASSPPGLAGGQEQFF
TRBV10-3	-	14	-	TRBJ2-7	TGTGCCATCAGTGAGCCAGGGATCTCCTACGAGCAGTACTTC	CAISEPGISYEQYF
TRBV12-3/TRBV12-4	-	13	-	TRBJ1-2	TGTGCCAGCAGGCGATCCCGGGACGCTGGCTACACCTTC	CASRRSRDAGYTF
TRBV9	-	14	-	TRBJ1-1	TGTGCCAGCAGCGCTGGGGCGGGGGTCACTGAAGCTTTCTTT	CASSAGAGVTEAFF
TRBV19	-	12	once	TRBJ1-5	TGTGCCAGTAAAAAGGGCAATCAGCCCCAGCATTTT	CASKKGNQPQHF
TRBV6-6	-	12	-	TRBJ1-1	TGTGCCAGCAGTTACTCTGCCGGGGAAGCTTTCTTT	CASSYSAGEAFF
TRBV30	-	14	few	TRBJ2-1	TGTGCCTGGAGACCCCTCGGCAGGGCGAATGAGCAGTTCTTC	CAWRPLGRANEQFF